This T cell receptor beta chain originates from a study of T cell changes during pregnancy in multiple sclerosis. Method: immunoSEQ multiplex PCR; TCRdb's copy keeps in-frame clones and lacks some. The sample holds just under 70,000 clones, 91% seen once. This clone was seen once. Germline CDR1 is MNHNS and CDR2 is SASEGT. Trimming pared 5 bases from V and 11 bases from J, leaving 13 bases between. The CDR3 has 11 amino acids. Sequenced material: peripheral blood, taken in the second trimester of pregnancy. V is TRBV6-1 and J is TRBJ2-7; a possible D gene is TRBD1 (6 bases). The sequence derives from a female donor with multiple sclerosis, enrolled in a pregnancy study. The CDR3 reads CASSIQGMKYF. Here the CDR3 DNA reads TGTGCCAGCAGTATCCAGGGGATGAAGTACTTC.